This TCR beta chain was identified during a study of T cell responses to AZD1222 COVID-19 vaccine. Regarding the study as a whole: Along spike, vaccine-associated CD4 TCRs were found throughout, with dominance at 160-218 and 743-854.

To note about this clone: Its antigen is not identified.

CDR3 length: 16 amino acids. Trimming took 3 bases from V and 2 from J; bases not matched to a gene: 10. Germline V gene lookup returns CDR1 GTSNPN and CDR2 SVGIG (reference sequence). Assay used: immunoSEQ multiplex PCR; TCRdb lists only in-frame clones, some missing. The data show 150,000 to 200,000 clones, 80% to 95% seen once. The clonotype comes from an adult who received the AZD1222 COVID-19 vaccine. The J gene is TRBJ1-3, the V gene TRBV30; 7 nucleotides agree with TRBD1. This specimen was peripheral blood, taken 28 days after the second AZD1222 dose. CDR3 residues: CAWSDPQGFAGNTIYF. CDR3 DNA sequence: TGTGCCTGGAGCGATCCACAGGGGTTCGCTGGAAACACCATATATTTT.